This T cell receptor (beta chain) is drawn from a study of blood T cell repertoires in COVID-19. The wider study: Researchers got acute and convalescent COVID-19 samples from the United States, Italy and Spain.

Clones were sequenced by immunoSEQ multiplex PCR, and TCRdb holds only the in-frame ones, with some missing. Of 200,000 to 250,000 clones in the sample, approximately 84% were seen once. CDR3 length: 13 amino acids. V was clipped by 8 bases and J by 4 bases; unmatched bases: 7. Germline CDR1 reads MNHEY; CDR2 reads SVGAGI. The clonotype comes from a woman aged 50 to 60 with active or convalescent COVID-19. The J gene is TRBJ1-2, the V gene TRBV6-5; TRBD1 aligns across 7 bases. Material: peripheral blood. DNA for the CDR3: TGTGCCAGCCACGCGACAGGGACCTATGGCTACACCTTC. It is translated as CASHATGTYGYTF.